The rows below give T cell receptor beta chains drawn from one sample of a study of T-cell memory formation after mild COVID-19. TCRdb re-called the 5' RACE reads with MiXCR, one entry per CDR3 protein. The sample lists 450,000 to 700,000 distinct CDR3 sequences; roughly 18% were seen once. Sequencing input: PBMCs or a T cell subset sorted from them (not recorded which). These receptors came from an adult woman who had mild COVID-19 (a few samples of this study predate the infection). Cell type and time point are not known. Both conserved end residues are part of each CDR3. A D gene is named only where the DNA matches it firmly. Size tells how often a clone was seen (once, few, many) or the class of an expanded clone, and some rows leave it out.

few,TRBV9,TRBD2,TRBJ2-7,CASNLGGYGEQYF,TGTGCCAGCAACCTGGGAGGGTACGGCGAGCAGTACTTC
few,TRBV5-6,.,TRBJ2-4,CASSLETTLAKNIQYF,TGTGCCAGCAGCTTGGAGACGACCCTAGCCAAAAACATTCAGTACTTC
many,TRBV6-6,TRBD1,TRBJ2-7,CASNPPDRTGAYEQYF,TGTGCCAGCAACCCACCCGACCGGACAGGGGCCTACGAGCAGTACTTC
.,TRBV6-2/TRBV6-3,.,TRBJ1-2,CASRDPGRPYGYTF,TGTGCCAGCAGGGATCCGGGACGGCCTTATGGCTACACCTTC
few,TRBV20-1,.,TRBJ1-5,CSARDDPNQPQHF,TGCAGTGCTAGAGATGACCCCAATCAGCCCCAGCATTTT
.,TRBV10-3,.,TRBJ2-5,CAIKDKYSLTQYF,TGTGCCATCAAGGACAAGTACTCCTTGACCCAGTACTTC
many,TRBV12-3/TRBV12-4,.,TRBJ1-4,CASSLREKLFF,TGTGCCAGCAGTTTGCGTGAAAAACTGTTTTTT
.,TRBV5-4,.,TRBJ2-3,CATQVRGTDTQYF,TGTGCCACCCAGGTGCGGGGCACAGATACGCAGTATTTT
.,TRBV30,.,TRBJ2-2,CAWRSPGANTGELFF,TGTGCCTGGAGGTCCCCGGGGGCGAACACCGGGGAGCTGTTTTTT
few,TRBV5-6,TRBD1,TRBJ2-5,CASSFTGTGYQETQYF,TGTGCCAGCAGCTTTACCGGGACAGGGTACCAAGAGACCCAGTACTTC
few,TRBV7-6,TRBD1,TRBJ1-1,CASSLFRDRGTEAFF,TGTGCCAGCAGCTTATTCCGGGACAGGGGCACTGAAGCTTTCTTT
few,TRBV29-1,.,TRBJ1-2,CSVDSVRRGKDGYTF,TGCAGCGTTGATAGTGTAAGGAGGGGGAAGGATGGCTACACCTTC
few,TRBV7-9,TRBD2,TRBJ2-1,CASSRLAGGYYNEQFF,TGTGCCAGCAGCAGACTAGCGGGAGGATACTACAATGAGCAGTTCTTC
few,TRBV5-1,TRBD1,TRBJ2-1,CASSLARAGGDEQFF,TGCGCCAGCAGCTTGGCCAGGGCAGGGGGCGATGAGCAGTTCTTC
.,TRBV5-6,.,TRBJ2-7,CASSLTTDYEQYF,TGTGCCAGCAGCCTTACTACAGATTACGAGCAGTACTTC
.,TRBV27,.,TRBJ2-2,CASSSFLGAAGELFF,TGTGCCAGCAGTTCTTTTTTGGGTGCTGCCGGGGAGCTGTTTTTT
.,TRBV9,.,TRBJ2-3,CASSAGGVSTDTQYF,TGTGCCAGCAGTGCCGGGGGCGTTAGCACAGATACGCAGTATTTT
.,TRBV13,.,TRBJ2-3,CASSSPGPDTQYF,TGTGCCAGCAGCTCCCCGGGACCAGATACGCAGTATTTT
.,TRBV7-6,TRBD1,TRBJ2-3,CASSDTGVPSTDTQYF,TGTGCCAGCAGCGACACAGGGGTGCCTAGCACAGATACGCAGTATTTT
few,TRBV20-1,.,TRBJ2-2,CSARDRGRITGELFF,TGCAGTGCTAGAGATCGAGGCAGGATCACCGGGGAGCTGTTTTTT
.,TRBV6-6,.,TRBJ2-7,CASSYLRDTRYEQYF,TGTGCCAGCAGTTACCTCCGGGACACACGCTACGAGCAGTACTTC
.,TRBV6-5,TRBD1,TRBJ2-6,CASSDSGTGAGANVLTF,TGTGCCAGCAGTGACTCCGGGACAGGGGCTGGGGCCAACGTCCTGACTTTC
few,TRBV29-1,.,TRBJ2-1,CSVGVGDEQFF,TGCAGCGTTGGAGTTGGGGATGAGCAGTTCTTC
.,TRBV20-1,.,TRBJ2-7,CSASSGAIFEQYF,TGCAGTGCTAGTTCCGGGGCAATATTCGAGCAGTACTTC
few,TRBV10-3,TRBD2,TRBJ2-6,CAISPGLAGVSGANVLTF,TGTGCCATCAGTCCAGGACTAGCGGGAGTCTCTGGGGCCAACGTCCTGACTTTC
few,TRBV7-2,TRBD1,TRBJ2-7,CASSLEYRGTLSYEQYF,TGTGCCAGCAGCTTAGAGTACAGGGGTACCCTCTCCTACGAGCAGTACTTC
.,TRBV3-1,.,TRBJ2-3,CASSQDYPTDTQYF,TGTGCCAGCAGCCAGGACTACCCCACAGATACGCAGTATTTT
few,TRBV3-1,TRBD2,TRBJ2-2,CASSPTGTSGSAGELFF,TGTGCCAGCAGCCCGACGGGGACTAGCGGGAGTGCCGGGGAGCTGTTTTTT
.,TRBV13,TRBD2,TRBJ2-7,CASSSPGLAGGLVYEQYF,TGTGCCAGCAGCTCCCCGGGACTAGCGGGAGGTCTCGTCTACGAGCAGTACTTC
.,TRBV24-1,.,TRBJ1-2,CATSPRNNYGYTF,TGTGCCACCTCCCCGCGGAATAACTATGGCTACACCTTC
.,TRBV2,.,TRBJ2-7,CASSEIVDEQYF,TGTGCCAGCAGTGAAATTGTTGACGAGCAGTACTTC
.,TRBV20-1,.,TRBJ1-2,CSAEGGLGGYTF,TGCAGTGCTGAGGGGGGGCTGGGTGGCTACACCTTC
few,TRBV9,.,TRBJ2-7,CASSVTPSYEQYF,TGTGCCAGCAGCGTAACCCCTTCCTACGAGCAGTACTTC
.,TRBV24-1,.,TRBJ2-1,CATSDSGRGRNEQFF,TGTGCCACCAGTGATTCGGGTCGGGGCAGGAATGAGCAGTTCTTC
.,TRBV10-3,.,TRBJ1-4,CAISESGMLESHEEKLFF,TGTGCCATCAGTGAGTCGGGGATGCTGGAAAGCCACGAAGAAAAACTGTTTTTT
.,TRBV7-9,TRBD1,TRBJ2-5,CASSSGDRGQETQYF,TGTGCCAGCAGCTCCGGGGACAGGGGTCAAGAGACCCAGTACTTC
.,TRBV7-8,.,TRBJ1-2,CASSLHSGGQNYGYTF,TGTGCCAGCAGCCTTCACAGCGGCGGTCAAAACTATGGCTACACCTTC
few,TRBV20-1,.,TRBJ2-1,CSAIRNNEQFF,TGCAGTGCTATCCGAAACAATGAGCAGTTCTTC
.,TRBV4-3,.,TRBJ1-2,CASSQDYGQWRYGYTF,TGCGCCAGCAGCCAAGATTACGGACAGTGGCGCTATGGCTACACCTTC
.,TRBV2,.,TRBJ2-7,CASRSRGHSYEQYF,TGTGCCAGCAGATCGAGGGGACACTCCTACGAGCAGTACTTC
many,TRBV3-1,TRBD2,TRBJ2-1,CASRPSGYNEQFF,TGTGCCAGCAGACCTAGCGGCTACAATGAGCAGTTCTTC
.,TRBV3-1,TRBD1,TRBJ1-5,CASSPSQGAGQPQHF,TGTGCCAGCAGCCCTTCACAGGGGGCAGGTCAGCCCCAGCATTTT
.,TRBV7-3,TRBD2,TRBJ2-1,CASSPRGGLVGHEQFF,TGTGCCAGCAGCCCACGTGGAGGACTAGTGGGGCATGAGCAGTTCTTC
.,TRBV20-1,.,TRBJ1-2,CSATGTSYGYTF,TGCAGTGCTACTGGCACAAGCTATGGCTACACCTTC
few,TRBV20-1,.,TRBJ2-3,CSAPQMGLSTDTQYF,TGCAGTGCTCCTCAGATGGGACTGAGCACAGATACGCAGTATTTT
.,TRBV30,TRBD2,TRBJ2-1,CAWSEARGYNEQFF,TGTGCCTGGAGTGAGGCGCGGGGGTACAATGAGCAGTTCTTC
few,TRBV7-2,.,TRBJ2-7,CASSAVSSYEQYF,TGTGCCAGCAGCGCGGTAAGCTCCTACGAGCAGTACTTC
.,TRBV9,TRBD1,TRBJ2-7,CASIRDRAYEQYF,TGTGCCAGCATTCGGGACAGGGCCTACGAGCAGTACTTC
.,TRBV20-1,TRBD1,TRBJ2-5,CSVRRGPAQETQYF,TGCAGTGTGAGAAGGGGGCCAGCCCAAGAGACCCAGTACTTC
.,TRBV5-4,.,TRBJ2-3,CASSFRTLREGDTQYF,TGTGCCAGCAGCTTCCGGACTTTGCGGGAAGGGGATACGCAGTATTTT
few,TRBV6-5,TRBD1,TRBJ2-1,CASSPDRVPNNEQFF,TGTGCCAGCAGCCCGGACAGGGTCCCCAACAATGAGCAGTTCTTC
few,TRBV5-1,TRBD1,TRBJ1-5,CASSTGTGGQPQHF,TGCGCCAGCAGCACAGGGACAGGGGGTCAGCCCCAGCATTTT
many,TRBV7-9,.,TRBJ2-1,CASSRIGAVDYNEQFF,TGTGCCAGCAGCCGCATAGGTGCGGTGGACTACAATGAGCAGTTCTTC